Shown below are 13 T cell receptor beta chains from a single sample sequenced in a study of identical twins. One entry per CDR3 protein results from TCRdb running MiXCR on the 5' RACE reads. The data show roughly 1.6 million distinct CDR3 sequences, 25% to 35% seen once. Source material: cord blood. Receptor source: a newborn girl in good health.

V and J are TRBV6-1 and TRBJ1-2; a possible D gene is TRBD1 (5 bases). The CDR3 spans 13 residues. Germline V gene lookup returns CDR1 MNHNS and CDR2 SASEGT. Trimming took 6 bases from V and 7 from J, leaving 15 bases between them. The CDR3 bases are TGTGCCAGCAGAGGGGACCCGCCGGCTGGCTACACCTTC. This translates into CASRGDPPAGYTF.

The table lists this clonotype with a few counts. The CDR3 DNA reads TGTGCCAGCAGTTACCAGCGGGGGCGGTACACAGATACGCAGTATTTT. It codes for CASSYQRGRYTDTQYF. V is TRBV6-6 and J is TRBJ2-3, with 8 bases fitting TRBD2. The ends lost 2 bases at V and 2 bases at J; junction bases unmatched: 6. The CDR3 loop spans 16 amino acids. Germline V CDR1 and CDR2: MNHNY, SVGAGI (reference sequence).

Here the CDR3 reads CASSLGSRGRTSPDTQYF. CDR3 in DNA: TGTGCCAGCAGCTTAGGATCGCGGGGGAGAACCTCCCCGGATACGCAGTATTTT. The chain links TRBV13 to TRBJ2-3; 7 bases align to TRBD2. From germline, CDR1 is PRHDT and CDR2 FYEKMQ (reference sequence). The CDR3 length is 18 residues. Trimming took 0 bases from V and 6 from J; bases not matched to a gene: 15.

This clonotype showed up just once. The chain uses TRBV6-5 and TRBJ2-3; D uncertain. Trimming pared 6 bases from V and 7 bases from J, leaving 14 bases between. CDR1 MNHEY and CDR2 SVGAGI come from the germline V gene. This CDR3 region has 13 residues. In nucleotides, the CDR3 is TGTGCCAGCAGGGGCCCACCACAAAATACGCAGTATTTT. Translating it yields CASRGPPQNTQYF.

The chain has TRBV25-1 and TRBJ2-2; 7 bases align to TRBD1. The germline V gene encodes CDR1 MGHDK and CDR2 SYGVNS. Trimming at V came to 1 base and at J to 1 base, leaving 6 bases not matched to a gene. This CDR3 is 17 amino acids long. The CDR3 loop reads CASSELRGPQNTGELFF. The CDR3 coding sequence is TGTGCCAGCAGTGAATTGAGGGGGCCCCAGAACACCGGGGAGCTGTTTTTT.

This rearrangement joins TRBV21-1 to TRBJ1-3; TRBD1, as called in the table, went unchecked against the DNA. TRBV21-1 is recorded as a pseudogene. This CDR3 spans 17 amino acids. This chain's CDR3 is CASSKVGAASSGNTIYF. In DNA, the CDR3 is TGTGCCAGCAGCAAAGTAGGGGCAGCCAGCTCTGGAAACACCATATATTTT.

This clonotype appeared a few times. The V call is TRBV9, the J call TRBJ2-3, with D possibly called TRBD1 or TRBD2 (6 bases each). Germline V gene sequence: CDR1 SGDLS, CDR2 YYNGEE. The CDR3 sequence is 14 residues long. Between the trimmed V and J ends, which lost 2 bases and 5 bases, there was a span of 12 bases. DNA of the CDR3: TGTGCCAGCAGCGTCGGGGGCGGTGGAGATACGCAGTATTTT. Translation gives CASSVGGGGDTQYF. The full variable domain, completed using reference TRBV9 and TRBJ2-3, is DSGVTQTPKHLITATGQRVTLRCSPRSGDLSVYWYQQSLDQGLQFLIQYYNGEERAKGNILERFSAQQFPDLHSELNLSSLELGDSALYFCASSVGGGGDTQYFGPGTRLTVL.

The rearrangement uses TRBV12-3 or TRBV12-4 and TRBJ1-1; 7 bases are shared with TRBD1. V lost 2 bases and J lost 1; bases outside the gene matches: 10. This CDR3 region has 17 residues. This chain's CDR3 is CASSLRRQGVRNTEAFF. CDR3 DNA sequence: TGTGCCAGCAGTTTAAGGCGGCAGGGGGTGAGGAACACTGAAGCTTTCTTT.

This chain uses TRBV20-1 with TRBJ2-7; 12 nucleotides align to TRBD2. V gave up 6 bases and J gave up 5 bases; unmatched junction bases: 11. The CDR3 runs to 15 residues. The germline V gene has CDR1 DFQATT and CDR2 SNEGSKA (reference sequence). The CDR3 DNA is TGCAGTGCCCCCCCTAGCGGGAGGGATATCGACGAGCAGTACTTC. This codes for CSAPPSGRDIDEQYF.

This clonotype occurred a few times. This chain connects TRBV24-1 to TRBJ1-5; maybe TRBD1 (5 bases). Germline V gene data show CDR1 as KGHDR and CDR2 as SFDVKD. The CDR3 is 14 amino acids. The V end lost 0 bases, the J end lost 4 bases, and 6 bases lay between the germline ends. CDR3 residues: CATSDLGQNQPQHF. In DNA, the CDR3 is TGTGCCACCAGTGATTTGGGACAAAATCAGCCCCAGCATTTT.

The chain has TRBV18 and TRBJ1-4, with D uncertain. Trimming pared 4 bases from V and 7 bases from J, leaving 16 bases between. The CDR3 runs to 15 residues. The germline CDR1 and CDR2 sequences are KGHSH and LQKENI. The CDR3 nucleotides are TGTGCCAGCTCACTCGCAGCACCCGGGAGTGAAAAACTGTTTTTT. This codes for CASSLAAPGSEKLFF.

This clonotype showed up just a few times. V gene TRBV4-2 combines with J gene TRBJ2-1, with TRBD2 matching 8 bases. CDR3 length: 15 residues. CDR1 is LGHNA and CDR2 is YNFKEQ in the germline V gene. With 4 bases clipped from V and 3 bases from J, the junction kept 5 bases outside the gene matches. CDR3 sequence (DNA): TGTGCCAGCAGCCGTATAGCGGGGCACTACAATGAGCAGTTCTTC. Its translation: CASSRIAGHYNEQFF.

This sequence joins TRBV5-1 and TRBJ2-5; 12 bases are a match to TRBD1. With V trimmed by 7 bases and J by 11 bases, 15 bases remained unmatched. CDR3 length: 15 residues. Germline CDR1 SGHRS, CDR2 YFSETQ. The CDR3 reads CASSASGTGGNEQYF. The DNA of the CDR3 is TGCGCCAGCTCTGCCTCCGGGACAGGGGGCAATGAGCAGTACTTC.